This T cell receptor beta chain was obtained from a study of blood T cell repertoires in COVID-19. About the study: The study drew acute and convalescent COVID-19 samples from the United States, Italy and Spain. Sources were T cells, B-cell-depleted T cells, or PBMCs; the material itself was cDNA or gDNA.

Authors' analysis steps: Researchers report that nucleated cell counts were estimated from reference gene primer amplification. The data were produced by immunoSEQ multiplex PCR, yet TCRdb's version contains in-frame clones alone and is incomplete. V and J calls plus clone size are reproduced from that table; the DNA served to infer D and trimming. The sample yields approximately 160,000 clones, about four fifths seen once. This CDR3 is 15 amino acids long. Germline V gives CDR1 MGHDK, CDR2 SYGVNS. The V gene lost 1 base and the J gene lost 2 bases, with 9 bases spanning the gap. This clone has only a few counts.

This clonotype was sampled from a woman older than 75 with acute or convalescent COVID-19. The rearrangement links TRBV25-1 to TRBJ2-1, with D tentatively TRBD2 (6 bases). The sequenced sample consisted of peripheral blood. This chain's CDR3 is CASSEFGGTYNEQFF. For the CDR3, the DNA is TGTGCCAGCAGTGAATTCGGGGGAACCTACAATGAGCAGTTCTTC.